This TCR beta chain was observed in a study of persistence of HIV-infected CD4 T cells. Study-wide points: TCR oligoclonality correlated with proviral oligoclonality in the same sorted populations.

To note about this clone: The antigen is not known.

Cells were stimulated with overlapping HIV-1 Gag 15-mer peptides. CD40L-negative CD69-negative CD45RO-high memory CD4+ T cells were sorted as populations depleted of antigen-responding cells. This was the immunoSEQ version 4 assay in survey mode. Assay: immunoSEQ multiplex PCR; the TCRdb copy retains only in-frame clones and omits some. The sample shows some 39,000 clones, around four fifths of them seen only once. Germline lookup yields CDR1 SGHRS and CDR2 YFSETQ. Trimming took 0 bases from V and 4 from J, leaving 11 bases between them. CDR3 length: 15 residues. The J gene is TRBJ1-5, the V gene TRBV5-1; D is perhaps TRBD1 (5 bases). The TCR originated in an adult with HIV. The donor label of this sample is uncertain. The specimen was cultured CD4+ T cells from PBMCs, collected from a patient who received antiretroviral therapy. This chain's CDR3 is CASSLDAGLNQPQHF. In DNA form, the CDR3 reads TGCGCCAGCAGCTTGGATGCGGGGCTGAATCAGCCCCAGCATTTT.